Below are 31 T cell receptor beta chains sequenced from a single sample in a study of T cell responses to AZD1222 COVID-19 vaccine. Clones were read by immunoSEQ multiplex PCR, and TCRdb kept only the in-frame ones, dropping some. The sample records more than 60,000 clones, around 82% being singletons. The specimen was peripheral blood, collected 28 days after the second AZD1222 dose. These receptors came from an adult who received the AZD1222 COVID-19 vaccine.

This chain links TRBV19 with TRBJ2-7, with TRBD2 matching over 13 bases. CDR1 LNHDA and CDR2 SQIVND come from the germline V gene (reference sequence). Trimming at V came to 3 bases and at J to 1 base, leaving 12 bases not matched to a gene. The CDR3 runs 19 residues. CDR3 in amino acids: CASSIILAGGIRFSYEQYF. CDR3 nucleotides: TGTGCCAGTAGTATTATACTAGCGGGAGGGATCAGGTTTTCCTACGAGCAGTACTTC.

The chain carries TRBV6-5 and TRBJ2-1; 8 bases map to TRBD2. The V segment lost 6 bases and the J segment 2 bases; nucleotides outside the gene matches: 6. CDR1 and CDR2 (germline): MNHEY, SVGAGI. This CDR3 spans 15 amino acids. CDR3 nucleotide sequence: TGTGCCAGCAGCTTCGCCGGGAGGGCCTACAATGAGCAGTTCTTC. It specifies CASSFAGRAYNEQFF.

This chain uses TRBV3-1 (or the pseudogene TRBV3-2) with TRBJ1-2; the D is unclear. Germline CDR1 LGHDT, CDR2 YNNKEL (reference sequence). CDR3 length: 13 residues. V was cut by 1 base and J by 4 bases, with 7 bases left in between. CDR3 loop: CASSQAEFYGYTF. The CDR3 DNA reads TGTGCCAGCAGCCAAGCAGAGTTCTATGGCTACACCTTC.

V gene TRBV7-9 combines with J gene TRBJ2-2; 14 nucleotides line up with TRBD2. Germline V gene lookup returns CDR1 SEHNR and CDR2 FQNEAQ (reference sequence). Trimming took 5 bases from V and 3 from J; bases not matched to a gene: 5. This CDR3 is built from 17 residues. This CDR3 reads CASSPGLAGGYTGELFF. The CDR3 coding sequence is TGTGCCAGCAGCCCTGGACTAGCGGGAGGATACACCGGGGAGCTGTTTTTT.

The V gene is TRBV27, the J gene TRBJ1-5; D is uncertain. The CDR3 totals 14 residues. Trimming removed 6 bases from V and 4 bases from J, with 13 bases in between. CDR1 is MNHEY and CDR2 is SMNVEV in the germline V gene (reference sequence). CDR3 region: CASRGGTANQPQHF. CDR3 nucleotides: TGTGCCAGCAGGGGTGGAACCGCGAATCAGCCCCAGCATTTT.

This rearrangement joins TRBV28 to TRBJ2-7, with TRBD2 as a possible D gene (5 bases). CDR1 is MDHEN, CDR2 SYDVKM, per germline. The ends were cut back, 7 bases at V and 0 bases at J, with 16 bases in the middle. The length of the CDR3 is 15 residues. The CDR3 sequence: CASTPRGQVSYEQYF. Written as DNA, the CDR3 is TGTGCCAGCACCCCACGAGGGCAGGTCTCCTACGAGCAGTACTTC.

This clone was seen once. For the CDR3, the DNA is TGTGCCAGCAGCATCGATCCGAGCTCTGGAAACACCATATATTTT. Its translation: CASSIDPSSGNTIYF. The V and J genes are TRBV5-6 and TRBJ1-3; D uncertain. This CDR3 is 15 amino acids long. Germline-derived CDR1 and CDR2 are SGHDT and YYEEEE. Trimming took off 4 bases at V and 0 bases at J, with 11 bases between the two ends.

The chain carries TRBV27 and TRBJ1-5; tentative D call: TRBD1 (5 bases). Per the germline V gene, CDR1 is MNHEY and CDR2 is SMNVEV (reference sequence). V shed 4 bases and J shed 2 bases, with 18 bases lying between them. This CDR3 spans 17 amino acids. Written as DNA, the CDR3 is TGTGCCAGCAGTTCCGAATCTCGGGGGGGAGGCAATCAGCCCCAGCATTTT. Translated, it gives CASSSESRGGGNQPQHF.

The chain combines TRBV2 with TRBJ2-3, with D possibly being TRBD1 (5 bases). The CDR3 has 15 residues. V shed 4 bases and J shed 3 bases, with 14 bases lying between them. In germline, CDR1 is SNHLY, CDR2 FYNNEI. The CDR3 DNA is TGTGCCAGCAGTGTTAACCCTAAGGGGACAGATACGCAGTATTTT. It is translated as CASSVNPKGTDTQYF. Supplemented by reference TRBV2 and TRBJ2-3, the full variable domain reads EPEVTQTPSHQVTQMGQEVILRCVPISNHLYFYWYRQILGQKVEFLVSFYNNEISEKSEIFDDQFSVERPDGSNFTLKIRSTKLEDSAMYFCASSVNPKGTDTQYFGPGTRLTVL.

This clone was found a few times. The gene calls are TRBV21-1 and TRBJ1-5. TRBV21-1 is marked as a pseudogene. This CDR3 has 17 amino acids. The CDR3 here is CASSSRRRGDGNQPQHF. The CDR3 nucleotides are TGTGCCAGCAGCTCTCGCAGGAGGGGCGATGGCAATCAGCCCCAGCATTTT.

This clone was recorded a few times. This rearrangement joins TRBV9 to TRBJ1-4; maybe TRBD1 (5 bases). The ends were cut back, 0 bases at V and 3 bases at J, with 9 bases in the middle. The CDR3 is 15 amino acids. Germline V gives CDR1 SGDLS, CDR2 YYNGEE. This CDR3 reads CASSVGGSANEKLFF. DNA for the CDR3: TGTGCCAGCAGCGTAGGGGGCTCGGCTAATGAAAAACTGTTTTTT.

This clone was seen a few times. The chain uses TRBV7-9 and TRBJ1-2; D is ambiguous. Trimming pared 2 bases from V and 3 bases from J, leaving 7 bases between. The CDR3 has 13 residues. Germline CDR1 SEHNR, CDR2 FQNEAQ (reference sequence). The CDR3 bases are TGTGCCAGCAGCTTAAGCACGGACTATGGCTACACCTTC. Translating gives CASSLSTDYGYTF.

CDR3 coding DNA: TGTGCCAGCAGCTTAGGGAAGGGCGGGTATAGCTCCTACAATGAGCAGTTCTTC. This translates into CASSLGKGGYSSYNEQFF. V usage is TRBV11-3 and J usage is TRBJ2-1, with D perhaps matching TRBD2 (5 bases). The CDR3 sequence is 18 residues long. The V end was cut by 1 base, the J end by 0 bases, with 16 bases between. CDR1 and CDR2 (germline): SGHNT, YENEEA.

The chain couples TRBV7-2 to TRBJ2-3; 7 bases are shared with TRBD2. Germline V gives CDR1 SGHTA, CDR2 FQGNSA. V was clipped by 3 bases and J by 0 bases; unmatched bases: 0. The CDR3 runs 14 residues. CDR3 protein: CASSFSGSTDTQYF. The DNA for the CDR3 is TGTGCCAGCAGCTTTAGCGGGAGCACAGATACGCAGTATTTT.

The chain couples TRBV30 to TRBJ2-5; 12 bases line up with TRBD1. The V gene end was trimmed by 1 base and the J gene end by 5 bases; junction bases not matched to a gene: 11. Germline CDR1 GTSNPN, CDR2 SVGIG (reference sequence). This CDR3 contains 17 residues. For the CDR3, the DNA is TGTGCCTGGAGTGGCCCACCGGGACAGGGGGCCCGTGAGACCCAGTACTTC. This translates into CAWSGPPGQGARETQYF.

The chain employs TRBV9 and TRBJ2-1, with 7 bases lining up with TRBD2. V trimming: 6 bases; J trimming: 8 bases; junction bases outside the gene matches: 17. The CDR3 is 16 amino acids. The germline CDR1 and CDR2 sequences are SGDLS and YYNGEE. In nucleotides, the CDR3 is TGTGCCAGCACCCCCATGGGGCTAGCGGTTAGTGATGAGCAGTTCTTC. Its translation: CASTPMGLAVSDEQFF.

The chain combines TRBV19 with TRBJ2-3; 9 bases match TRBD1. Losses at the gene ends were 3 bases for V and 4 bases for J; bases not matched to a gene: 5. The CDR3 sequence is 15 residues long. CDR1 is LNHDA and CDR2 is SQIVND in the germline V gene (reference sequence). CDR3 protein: CASSIWTGVSDTQYF. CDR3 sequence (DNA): TGTGCCAGTAGTATTTGGACAGGGGTCTCAGATACGCAGTATTTT.

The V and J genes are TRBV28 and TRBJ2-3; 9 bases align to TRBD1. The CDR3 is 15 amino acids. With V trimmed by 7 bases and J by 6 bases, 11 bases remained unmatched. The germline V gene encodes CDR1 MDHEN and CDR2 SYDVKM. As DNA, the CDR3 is TGTGCCAGCACTCCTCCGGGACAGGGATGGGATACGCAGTATTTT. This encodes CASTPPGQGWDTQYF.

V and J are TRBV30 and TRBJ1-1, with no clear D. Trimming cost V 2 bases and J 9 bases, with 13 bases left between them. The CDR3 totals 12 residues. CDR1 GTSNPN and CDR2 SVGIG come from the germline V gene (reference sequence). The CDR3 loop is CAWSLTEGKAFF. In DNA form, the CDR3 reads TGTGCCTGGAGTCTGACGGAAGGGAAAGCTTTCTTT. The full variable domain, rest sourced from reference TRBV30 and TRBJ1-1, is SQTIHQWPATLVQPVGSPLSLECTVEGTSNPNLYWYRQAAGRGLQLLFYSVGIGQISSEVPQNLSASRPQDRQFILSSKKLLLSDSGFYLCAWSLTEGKAFFGQGTRLTVV.

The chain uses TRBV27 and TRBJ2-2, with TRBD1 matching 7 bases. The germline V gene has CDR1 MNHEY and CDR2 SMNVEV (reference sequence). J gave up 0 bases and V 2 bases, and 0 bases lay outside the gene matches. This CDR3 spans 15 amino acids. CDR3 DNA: TGTGCCAGCAGTTTACAGGGGGCGAACACCGGGGAGCTGTTTTTT. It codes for CASSLQGANTGELFF.

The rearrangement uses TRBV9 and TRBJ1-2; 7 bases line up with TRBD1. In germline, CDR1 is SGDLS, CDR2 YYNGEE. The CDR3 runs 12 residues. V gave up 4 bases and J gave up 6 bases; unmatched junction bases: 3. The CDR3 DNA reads TGTGCCAGCAGCCCCGGACAGGATGGCTACACCTTC. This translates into CASSPGQDGYTF.

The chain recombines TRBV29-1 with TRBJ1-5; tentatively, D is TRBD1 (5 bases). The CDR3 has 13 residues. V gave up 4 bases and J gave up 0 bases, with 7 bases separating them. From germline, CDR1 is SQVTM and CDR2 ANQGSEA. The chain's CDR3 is CSVGGNSNQPQHF. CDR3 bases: TGCAGCGTTGGGGGGAATAGCAATCAGCCCCAGCATTTT.

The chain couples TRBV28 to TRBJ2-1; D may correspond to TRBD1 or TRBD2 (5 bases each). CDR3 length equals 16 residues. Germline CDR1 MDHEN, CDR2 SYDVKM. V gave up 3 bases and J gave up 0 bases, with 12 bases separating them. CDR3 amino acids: CASSLGRTSSYNEQFF. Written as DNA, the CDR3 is TGTGCCAGCAGTTTGGGACGGACGAGCTCCTACAATGAGCAGTTCTTC.

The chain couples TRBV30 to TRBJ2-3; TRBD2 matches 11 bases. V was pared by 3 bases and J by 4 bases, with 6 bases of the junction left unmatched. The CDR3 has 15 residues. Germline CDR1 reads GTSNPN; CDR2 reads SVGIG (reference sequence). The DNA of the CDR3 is TGTGCCTGGAGCCCAGGGACTAGCGGTTCAGATACGCAGTATTTT. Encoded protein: CAWSPGTSGSDTQYF.

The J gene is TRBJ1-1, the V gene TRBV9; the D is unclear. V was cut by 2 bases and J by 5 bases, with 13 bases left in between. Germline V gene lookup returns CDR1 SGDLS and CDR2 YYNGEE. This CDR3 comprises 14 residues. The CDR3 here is CASSVDLEKTEAFF. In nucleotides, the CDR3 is TGTGCCAGCAGCGTTGACCTGGAGAAGACTGAAGCTTTCTTT. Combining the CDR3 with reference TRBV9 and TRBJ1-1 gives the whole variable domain DSGVTQTPKHLITATGQRVTLRCSPRSGDLSVYWYQQSLDQGLQFLIQYYNGEERAKGNILERFSAQQFPDLHSELNLSSLELGDSALYFCASSVDLEKTEAFFGQGTRLTVV.

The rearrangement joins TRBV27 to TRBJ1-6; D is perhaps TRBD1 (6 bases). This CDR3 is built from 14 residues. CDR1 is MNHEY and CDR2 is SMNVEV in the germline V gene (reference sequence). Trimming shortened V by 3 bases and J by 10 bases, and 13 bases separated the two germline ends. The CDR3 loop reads CASSFPGARSPLHF. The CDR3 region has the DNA TGTGCCAGCAGTTTCCCAGGGGCTAGATCACCCCTCCACTTT.

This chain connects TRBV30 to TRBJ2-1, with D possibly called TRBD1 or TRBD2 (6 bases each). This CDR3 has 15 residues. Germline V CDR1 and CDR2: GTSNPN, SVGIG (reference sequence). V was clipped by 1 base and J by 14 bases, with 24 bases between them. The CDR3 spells CAWSGGGPGRLVEFF. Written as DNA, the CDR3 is TGTGCCTGGAGTGGAGGGGGGCCAGGCAGGTTGGTTGAGTTCTTC.

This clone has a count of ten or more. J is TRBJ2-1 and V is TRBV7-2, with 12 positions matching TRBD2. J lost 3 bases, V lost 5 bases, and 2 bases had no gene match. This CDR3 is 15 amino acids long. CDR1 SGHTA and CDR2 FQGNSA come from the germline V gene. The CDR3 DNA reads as TGTGCCAGCAGCAAGACTAGCGGGAGCTACAATGAGCAGTTCTTC. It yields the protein CASSKTSGSYNEQFF.

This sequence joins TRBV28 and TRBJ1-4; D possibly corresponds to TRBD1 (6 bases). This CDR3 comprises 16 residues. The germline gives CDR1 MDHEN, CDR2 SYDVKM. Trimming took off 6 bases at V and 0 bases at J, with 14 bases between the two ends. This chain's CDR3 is CASSPGGPSTNEKLFF. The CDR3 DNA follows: TGTGCCAGCAGCCCCGGGGGGCCCTCAACTAATGAAAAACTGTTTTTT.

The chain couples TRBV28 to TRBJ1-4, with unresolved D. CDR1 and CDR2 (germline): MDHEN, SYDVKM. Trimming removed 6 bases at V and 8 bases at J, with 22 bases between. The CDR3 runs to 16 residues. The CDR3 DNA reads TGTGCCAGCAGCCTCCCTCTGGTGGTCCCGAGAGAAAAACTGTTTTTT. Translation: CASSLPLVVPREKLFF.

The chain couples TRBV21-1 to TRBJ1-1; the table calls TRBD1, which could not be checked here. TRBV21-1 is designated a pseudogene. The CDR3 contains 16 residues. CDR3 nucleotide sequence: TGTGCCAGCAGCAAAGCCTCGGACAGGGAGAACACTGAAGCTTTCTTT. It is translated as CASSKASDRENTEAFF.